The sequence of this T cell receptor (beta chain) was determined in a study of blood T cell repertoires in COVID-19. The ends lost 3 bases at V and 4 bases at J; junction bases unmatched: 7. This CDR3 has 16 residues. The V gene's germline CDR1 is SGHNT and CDR2 YYREEE (reference sequence). Measured with immunoSEQ multiplex PCR; TCRdb has only the in-frame clones, and not every one. The sample includes 300,000 to 350,000 clones, about 90% seen only once; the top ten take over 4.5%. The chain couples TRBV5-4 to TRBJ2-3, with 11 bases aligning to TRBD2. Sequencing was performed on PBMCs or T cells enriched from blood (not recorded which). The sequence was collected from a man younger than 45 who had recovered from COVID-19. In nucleotides, the CDR3 is TGTGCCAGCAGCTGGACTAGCGGGTCCCCAGCAGATACGCAGTATTTT. Translation: CASSWTSGSPADTQYF. Together with reference TRBV5-4 and TRBJ2-3, the CDR3 gives the full variable domain: ETGVTQSPTHLIKTRGQQVTLRCSSQSGHNTVSWYQQALGQGPQFIFQYYREEENGRGNFPPRFSGLQFPNYSSELNVNALELDDSALYLCASSWTSGSPADTQYFGPGTRLTVL.